This T cell receptor (beta chain) was retrieved from a study of cytomegalovirus exposure and HLA in healthy donors. Study-level information: An early data release held 75 million to 100 million unique TCRs from HLA-typed donors. Among about 380 genotyped donors, approximately 80% fell in the Caucasian-associated ancestry cluster. General observations from the study: Indistinguishable V segments, including TRBV6-2 and TRBV6-3, were excluded. Further analysis, carried out later, found HLA-associated TCR beta chains more clonally expanded than equally common other chains.

For this clone: Its target is unknown.

The PCR was carried out with 60 Vbeta primers and 13 Jbeta primers. Assay: immunoSEQ multiplex PCR; the TCRdb copy retains only in-frame clones and omits some. Of about 190,000 clones listed, 9.5% to 15% are singletons. The V gene lost 0 bases and the J gene lost 1 base, with 12 bases spanning the gap. In germline, CDR1 is LNHNV, CDR2 YYDKDF (reference sequence). The CDR3 runs to 17 residues. Specimen: PBMCs. The receptor was isolated from a man aged 45 to 65 in good health and CMV-seropositive. The chain uses TRBV15 and TRBJ2-2; tentative D call: TRBD1 (5 bases). The CDR3 DNA reads as TGTGCCACCAGCAGAGATCCCGCAGGGATGAACACCGGGGAGCTGTTTTTT. It yields the protein CATSRDPAGMNTGELFF.